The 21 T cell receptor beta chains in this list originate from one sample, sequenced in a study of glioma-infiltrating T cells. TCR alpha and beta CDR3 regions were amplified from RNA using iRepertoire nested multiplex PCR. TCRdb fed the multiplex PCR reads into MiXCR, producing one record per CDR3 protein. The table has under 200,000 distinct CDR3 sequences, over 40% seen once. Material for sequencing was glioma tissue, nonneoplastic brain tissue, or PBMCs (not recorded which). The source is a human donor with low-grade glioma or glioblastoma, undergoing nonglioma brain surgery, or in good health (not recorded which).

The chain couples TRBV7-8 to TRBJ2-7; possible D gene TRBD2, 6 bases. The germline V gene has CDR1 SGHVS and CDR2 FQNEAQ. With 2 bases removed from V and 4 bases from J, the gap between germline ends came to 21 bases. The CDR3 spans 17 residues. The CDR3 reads CASSLQESSGDSYEQYF. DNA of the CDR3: TGTGCCAGCAGCTTACAGGAGAGTAGCGGTGATTCTTACGAGCAGTACTTC. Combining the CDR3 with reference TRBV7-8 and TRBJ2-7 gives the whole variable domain GAGVSQSPRYKVAKRGQDVALRCDPISGHVSLFWYQQALGQGPEFLTYFQNEAQLDKSGLPSDRFFAERPEGSVSTLKIQRTQQEDSAVYLCASSLQESSGDSYEQYFGPGTRLTVT.

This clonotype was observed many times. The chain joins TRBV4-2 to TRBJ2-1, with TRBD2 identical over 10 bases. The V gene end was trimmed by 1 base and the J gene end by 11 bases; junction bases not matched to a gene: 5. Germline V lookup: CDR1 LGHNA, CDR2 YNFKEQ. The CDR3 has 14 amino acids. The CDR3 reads CASSQVSSGGQQFF. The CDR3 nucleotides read TGTGCCAGCAGCCAAGTTTCTAGCGGGGGTCAGCAGTTCTTC.

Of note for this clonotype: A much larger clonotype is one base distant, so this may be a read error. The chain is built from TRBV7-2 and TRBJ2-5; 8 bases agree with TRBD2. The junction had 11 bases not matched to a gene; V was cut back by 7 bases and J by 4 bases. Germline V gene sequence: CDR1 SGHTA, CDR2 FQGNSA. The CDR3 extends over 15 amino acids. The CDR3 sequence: CASIHPAGASETQYF. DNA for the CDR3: TGTGCCAGCATCCACCCAGCGGGAGCTTCAGAGACCCAGTACTTC.

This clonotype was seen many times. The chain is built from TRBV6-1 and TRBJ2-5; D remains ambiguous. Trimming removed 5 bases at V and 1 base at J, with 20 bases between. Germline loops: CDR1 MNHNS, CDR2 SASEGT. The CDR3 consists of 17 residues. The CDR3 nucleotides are TGTGCCAGCAGTCCCGTAGGCAAGAGGTTCGCCCAAGAGACCCAGTACTTC. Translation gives CASSPVGKRFAQETQYF.

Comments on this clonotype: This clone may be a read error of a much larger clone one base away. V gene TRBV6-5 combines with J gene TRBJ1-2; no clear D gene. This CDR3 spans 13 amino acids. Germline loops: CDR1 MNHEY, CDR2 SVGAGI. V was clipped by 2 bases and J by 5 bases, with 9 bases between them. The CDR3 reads CASSYGQAYGYTF. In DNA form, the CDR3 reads TGTGCCAGCAGTTACGGGCAAGCATATGGCTACACCTTC.

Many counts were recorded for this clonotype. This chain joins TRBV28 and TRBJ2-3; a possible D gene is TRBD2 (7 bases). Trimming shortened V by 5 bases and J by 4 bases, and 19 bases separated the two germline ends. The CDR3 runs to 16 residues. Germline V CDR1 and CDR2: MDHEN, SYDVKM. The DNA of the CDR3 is TGTGCCAGCAGTCCCACAGGGAGGGAGGGTCCAGATACGCAGTATTTT. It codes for CASSPTGREGPDTQYF.

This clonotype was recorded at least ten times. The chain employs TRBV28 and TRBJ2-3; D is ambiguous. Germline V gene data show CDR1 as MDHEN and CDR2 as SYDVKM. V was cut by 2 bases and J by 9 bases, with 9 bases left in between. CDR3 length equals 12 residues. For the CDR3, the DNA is TGTGCCAGCAGTTTAATAGAAGGGACGCAGTATTTT. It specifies CASSLIEGTQYF.

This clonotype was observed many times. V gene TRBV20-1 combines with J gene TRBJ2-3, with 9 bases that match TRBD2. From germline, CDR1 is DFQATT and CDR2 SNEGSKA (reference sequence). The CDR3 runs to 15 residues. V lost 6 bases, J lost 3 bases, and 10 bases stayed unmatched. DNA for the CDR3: TGCAGTGCCAGGCGCTCTAGCGGGACGACAGATACGCAGTATTTT. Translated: CSARRSSGTTDTQYF.

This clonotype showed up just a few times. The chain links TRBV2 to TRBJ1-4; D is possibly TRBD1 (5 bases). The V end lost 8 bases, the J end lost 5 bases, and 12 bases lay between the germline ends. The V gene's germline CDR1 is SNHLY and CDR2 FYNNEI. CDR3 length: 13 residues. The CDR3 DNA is TGTGCCAGCTCGAACAGGCGGAATGAAAAACTGTTTTTT. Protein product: CASSNRRNEKLFF.

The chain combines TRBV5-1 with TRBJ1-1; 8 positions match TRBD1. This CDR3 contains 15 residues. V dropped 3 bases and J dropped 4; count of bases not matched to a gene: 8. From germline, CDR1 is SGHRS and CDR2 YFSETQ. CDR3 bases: TGCGCCAGCAGCTCGGTGACAGGGGTTGGCACTGAAGCTTTCTTT. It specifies CASSSVTGVGTEAFF.

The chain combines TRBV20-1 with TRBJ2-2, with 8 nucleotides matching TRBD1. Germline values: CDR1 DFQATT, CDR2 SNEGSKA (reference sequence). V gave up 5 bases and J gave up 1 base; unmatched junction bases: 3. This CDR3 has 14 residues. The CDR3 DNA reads TGCAGTGCTTGGACAGGGAGGAACACCGGGGAGCTGTTTTTT. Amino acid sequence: CSAWTGRNTGELFF.

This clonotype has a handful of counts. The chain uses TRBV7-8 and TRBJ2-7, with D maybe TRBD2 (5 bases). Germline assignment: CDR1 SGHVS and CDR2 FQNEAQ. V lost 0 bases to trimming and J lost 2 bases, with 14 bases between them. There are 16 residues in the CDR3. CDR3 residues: CASSLAWGSAPYEQYF. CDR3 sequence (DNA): TGTGCCAGCAGCTTAGCTTGGGGTAGCGCGCCCTACGAGCAGTACTTC.

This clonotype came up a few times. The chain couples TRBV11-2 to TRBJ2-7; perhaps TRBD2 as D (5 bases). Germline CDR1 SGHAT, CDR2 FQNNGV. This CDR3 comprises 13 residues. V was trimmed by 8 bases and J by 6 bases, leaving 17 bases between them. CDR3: CASAPRTDSEQYF. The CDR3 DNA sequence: TGTGCCAGCGCTCCCCGGACGGACTCCGAGCAGTACTTC.

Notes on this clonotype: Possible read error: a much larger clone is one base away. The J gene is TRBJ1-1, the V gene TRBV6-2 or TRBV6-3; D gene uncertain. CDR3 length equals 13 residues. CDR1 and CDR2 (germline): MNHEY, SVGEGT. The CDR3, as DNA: TGTGCCAGCAGCATCACAGAGAACACTGAAGATTTCTTT. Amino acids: CASSITENTEDFF.

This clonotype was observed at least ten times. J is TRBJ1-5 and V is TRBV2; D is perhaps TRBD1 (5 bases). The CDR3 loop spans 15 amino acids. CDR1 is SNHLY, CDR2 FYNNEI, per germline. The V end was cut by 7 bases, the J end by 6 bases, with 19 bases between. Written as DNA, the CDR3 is TGTGCCAGCACCCCCGAGGCGGCAGGGTTTCAGCCCCAGCATTTT. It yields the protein CASTPEAAGFQPQHF.

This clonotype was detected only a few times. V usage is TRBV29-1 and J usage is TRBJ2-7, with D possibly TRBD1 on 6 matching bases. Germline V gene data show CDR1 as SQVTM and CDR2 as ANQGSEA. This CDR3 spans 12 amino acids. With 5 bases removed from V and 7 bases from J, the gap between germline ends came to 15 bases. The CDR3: CSVSIQGHEQYF. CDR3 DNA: TGCAGCGTTTCTATTCAGGGGCATGAGCAGTACTTC.

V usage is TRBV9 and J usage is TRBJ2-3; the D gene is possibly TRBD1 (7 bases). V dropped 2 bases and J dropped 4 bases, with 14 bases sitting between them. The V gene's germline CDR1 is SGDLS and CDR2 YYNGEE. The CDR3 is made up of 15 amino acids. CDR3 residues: CASSVEGAAADTQYF. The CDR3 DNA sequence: TGTGCCAGCAGCGTGGAGGGGGCGGCAGCAGATACGCAGTATTTT.

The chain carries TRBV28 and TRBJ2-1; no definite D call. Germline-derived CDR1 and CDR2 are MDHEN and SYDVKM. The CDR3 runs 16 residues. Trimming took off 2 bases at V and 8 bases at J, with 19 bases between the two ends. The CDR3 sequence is CASSLNMDPGPYEQFF. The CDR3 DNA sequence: TGTGCCAGCAGTTTAAACATGGATCCGGGCCCCTATGAGCAGTTCTTC.

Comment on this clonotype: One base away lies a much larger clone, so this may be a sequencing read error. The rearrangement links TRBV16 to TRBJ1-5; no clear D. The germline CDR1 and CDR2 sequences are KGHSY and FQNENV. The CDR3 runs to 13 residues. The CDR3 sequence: CASSLYLNQPKHF. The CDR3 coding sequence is TGTGCCAGCAGCCTGTACCTGAATCAGCCCAAGCATTTT. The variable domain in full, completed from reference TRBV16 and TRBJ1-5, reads GEEVAQTPKHLVRGEGQKAKLYCAPIKGHSYVFWYQQVLKNEFKFLISFQNENVFDETGMPKERFSAKCLPNSPCSLEIQATKLEDSAVYFCASSLYLNQPKHFGDGTRLSIL.

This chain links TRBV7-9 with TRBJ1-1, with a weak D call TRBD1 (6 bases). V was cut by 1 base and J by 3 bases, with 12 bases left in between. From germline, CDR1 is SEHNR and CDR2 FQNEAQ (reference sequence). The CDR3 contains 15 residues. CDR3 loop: CASSLGAGAYTEAFF. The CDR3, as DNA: TGTGCCAGCAGCTTAGGGGCAGGGGCCTACACTGAAGCTTTCTTT.

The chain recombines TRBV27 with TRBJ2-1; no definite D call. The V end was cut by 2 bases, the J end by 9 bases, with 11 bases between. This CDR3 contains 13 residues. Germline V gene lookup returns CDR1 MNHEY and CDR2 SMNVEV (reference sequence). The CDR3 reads CASSLSSLGEQFF. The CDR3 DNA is TGTGCCAGCAGTTTAAGCTCCCTCGGTGAGCAGTTCTTC.